This T cell receptor (beta chain) appears in the sequencing data of a study of T cells in localized non-small cell lung cancer. With regard to this clone: The antigen is not known.

Study-wide findings and caveats: A median roughly 50 of the top 100 tumor clones appeared in adjacent lung. The study linked higher blood T cell density to longer overall survival. Compared with tumor, uninvolved adjacent lung displayed greater T cell clonality, ranking highest overall.

CDR1 is SGHKS, CDR2 YYEKEE, per germline (reference sequence). V was trimmed by 4 bases and J by 2 bases, leaving 13 bases between them. CDR3 size: 14 residues. Clones were sequenced by immunoSEQ multiplex PCR, and TCRdb holds only the in-frame ones, with some missing. The sample shows 50,000 to 75,000 clones, roughly 89% of them seen only once. The sample consisted of peripheral blood, taken before any cancer treatment. V usage is TRBV5-5 and J usage is TRBJ2-7; D not certain. The receptor comes from a man aged 40 to 70 with stage I squamous cell lung carcinoma. CDR3 residues: CASSLGYSAYEQYF. The CDR3, as DNA: TGTGCCAGCAGCCTTGGGTACAGTGCCTACGAGCAGTACTTC.